This T cell receptor beta chain emerged from a study of blood T cell repertoires in COVID-19. Study-wide context: COVID-19 samples collected from the United States, Italy and Spain covered acute and convalescent phases. Nucleic acid was either cDNA or gDNA, and it came from T cells, B-cell-depleted T cells, or PBMCs.

In the original analysis: The authors estimated nucleated cell counts from reference gene primer amplification. Sequencing used immunoSEQ multiplex PCR; TCRdb keeps in-frame clones, though not all of them. Clonal size and the V and J genes are those of that table, whereas D and trimming came from the DNA. Among some 240,000 clones listed, more than 65% were seen once. Clinical history as reported by participants underpinned cohort assignment. This clone was detected once. The CDR3 contains 12 residues. The V gene's germline CDR1 is SGHRS and CDR2 YFSETQ. Deletions cut 4 bases from V and 8 bases from J, with 10 bases between.

The clonotype originates from a man aged 45-65 years who had recovered from COVID-19. The sample was PBMCs or T cells enriched from blood (not recorded which). The chain carries TRBV5-1 and TRBJ1-3, with D possibly being TRBD1 (5 bases). CDR3 DNA sequence: TGCGCCAGCAGCCTTCAGGGCGACACCATATATTTT. Residues: CASSLQGDTIYF.